What follows is one T cell receptor beta chain and its context. This entry belongs to a study of blood T cell repertoires in COVID-19. At the level of the study: Samples taken during acute and convalescent COVID-19 were collected in the United States, Italy and Spain.

The table came from immunoSEQ multiplex PCR; TCRdb's copy has only in-frame clones and leaves some out. The sample includes about 250,000 clones, 88% of them seen just once. V lost 0 bases, J lost 6 bases, and 9 bases lay in between. Germline loops: CDR1 KGHSH, CDR2 LQKENI. The CDR3 consists of 13 residues. The specimen sequenced was peripheral blood. The clonotype was recovered from an elderly man with acute or convalescent COVID-19. The V gene is TRBV18, the J gene TRBJ2-7; the D is unclear. The chain's CDR3 is CASSPPVVSEQYF. The CDR3 coding sequence is TGTGCCAGCTCACCACCGGTTGTTAGCGAGCAGTACTTC.